The 9 T cell receptor beta chains listed next were all sequenced from one sample in a study of cytomegalovirus exposure and HLA in healthy donors. The study ran its PCR with 60 Vbeta and 13 Jbeta primers. Produced via immunoSEQ multiplex PCR; TCRdb's table is partial and in-frame only. Among approximately 150,000 clones, 60% to 85% were seen once, and the ten largest hold 1.5% to 2%. The sample taken for sequencing was PBMCs. Every receptor here comes from a man aged 40-50 years in good health and CMV-seronegative.

The rearrangement joins TRBV28 to TRBJ1-5, with D maybe TRBD1 (6 bases). Deletions cut 5 bases from V and 0 bases from J, with 11 bases between. Germline V gives CDR1 MDHEN, CDR2 SYDVKM. The CDR3 is made up of 15 amino acids. The CDR3 here is CASSGGGHSNQPQHF. CDR3 in DNA: TGTGCCAGCAGTGGGGGGGGGCATAGCAATCAGCCCCAGCATTTT. Based on the CDR3 plus reference TRBV28 and TRBJ1-5, the full variable domain is DVKVTQSSRYLVKRTGEKVFLECVQDMDHENMFWYRQDPGLGLRLIYFSYDVKMKEKGDIPEGYSVSREKKERFSLILESASTNQTSMYLCASSGGGHSNQPQHFGDGTRLSIL.

This clone was counted between two and nine times. The CDR3 spells CASRDGLAGSYEFF. The CDR3 coding sequence is TGTGCCAGCAGGGACGGACTAGCGGGGTCTTATGAGTTCTTC. The chain joins TRBV6-1 to TRBJ2-1, with 12 bases lining up with TRBD2. This CDR3 region has 14 residues. V dropped 6 bases and J dropped 14; count of bases not matched to a gene: 11. In germline, CDR1 is MNHNS, CDR2 SASEGT.

V gene TRBV28 combines with J gene TRBJ1-2; weak D call: TRBD1 (5 bases). Germline values: CDR1 MDHEN, CDR2 SYDVKM. V dropped 2 bases and J dropped 5 bases, with 15 bases sitting between them. This CDR3 is 15 amino acids long. The CDR3 DNA is TGTGCCAGCAGTTTAGTAAGTGACAGTCGGTATGGCTACACCTTC. This codes for CASSLVSDSRYGYTF.

In the case of this clone: The same CDR3 is also encoded by other DNA sequences in this sample. V is TRBV10-3 and J is TRBJ2-5, with TRBD2 identical over 7 bases. Trimming took 0 bases from V and 5 from J; bases not matched to a gene: 0. The CDR3 spans 13 residues. Looked up from germline, CDR1 is ENHRY and CDR2 is SYGVKD. CDR3 loop: CAISESGGETQYF. The CDR3 coding sequence is TGTGCCATCAGTGAGTCGGGAGGGGAGACCCAGTACTTC.

CDR3 DNA sequence: TGTGCCAGCAGGAGCGGACAGGCTTCTAATGAAAAACTGTTTTTT. Amino acid sequence: CASRSGQASNEKLFF. The chain joins TRBV6-5 to TRBJ1-4, with 7 nucleotides matching TRBD1. V lost 6 bases to trimming and J lost 3 bases; unmatched junction nucleotides: 7. This CDR3 spans 15 amino acids. Germline lookup yields CDR1 MNHEY and CDR2 SVGAGI.

V and J are TRBV5-5 and TRBJ1-5; TRBD1 is a possible D gene (6 bases). Trimming left V 0 bases short and J 4 bases short, with 8 bases between. This CDR3 is built from 14 residues. Germline loops: CDR1 SGHKS, CDR2 YYEKEE (reference sequence). Here the CDR3 DNA reads TGTGCCAGCAGCTTGGACAGGGCGAATCAGCCCCAGCATTTT. Translation gives CASSLDRANQPQHF.

The rearrangement joins TRBV7-8 to TRBJ2-7; 11 nucleotides match TRBD2. The CDR3 is made up of 16 amino acids. Looked up from germline, CDR1 is SGHVS and CDR2 is FQNEAQ. The V gene end was trimmed by 5 bases and the J gene end by 2 bases; junction bases not matched to a gene: 8. The CDR3 is CASSERTSGRTYEQYF. The CDR3 region has the DNA TGTGCCAGCAGCGAACGGACTAGCGGGCGAACCTACGAGCAGTACTTC. Combining the CDR3 with reference TRBV7-8 and TRBJ2-7 gives the whole variable domain GAGVSQSPRYKVAKRGQDVALRCDPISGHVSLFWYQQALGQGPEFLTYFQNEAQLDKSGLPSDRFFAERPEGSVSTLKIQRTQQEDSAVYLCASSERTSGRTYEQYFGPGTRLTVT.

This chain's CDR3 is CASNSGSTDTQYF. CDR3 bases: TGTGCCAGCAACTCGGGTAGCACAGATACGCAGTATTTT. This chain uses TRBV2 with TRBJ2-3; D ambiguous. V lost 7 bases, J lost 0 bases, and 8 bases lay in between. The CDR3 has 13 amino acids. The V gene's germline CDR1 is SNHLY and CDR2 FYNNEI. Using reference TRBV2 and TRBJ2-3 for the parts outside the CDR3, the full variable domain is EPEVTQTPSHQVTQMGQEVILRCVPISNHLYFYWYRQILGQKVEFLVSFYNNEISEKSEIFDDQFSVERPDGSNFTLKIRSTKLEDSAMYFCASNSGSTDTQYFGPGTRLTVL.

The chain uses TRBV18 and TRBJ2-1; 8 bases agree with TRBD1. This CDR3 comprises 17 residues. V was pared by 0 bases and J by 5 bases, with 9 bases of the junction left unmatched. From germline, CDR1 is KGHSH and CDR2 LQKENI. The CDR3: CASSPPLLRTGHNEQFF. In DNA, the CDR3 is TGTGCCAGCTCACCACCCTTGTTGCGGACAGGGCACAATGAGCAGTTCTTC.